This T cell receptor (beta chain) was retrieved from a study of long-term antiretroviral therapy in people with HIV. Points on this clone: The antigen is not known.

This was the immunoSEQ v3.0 assay at survey level. The assay was immunoSEQ multiplex PCR, and TCRdb's table has in-frame clones only and misses some. Among about 36,000 clones, over 75% were seen once, and the ten largest hold around 6.1%. Overall study findings and caveats: Researchers lacked any data on ART adherence, viral resistance or therapy changes. HIV repertoires covered narrower CDR3 length ranges than controls did. Repertoire composition at all time points was dominated by clones that had expanded before ART.

The CDR3 has 14 amino acids. Trimming stripped 0 bases from V and 4 bases from J, with 10 bases between. The germline V gene has CDR1 SGHTA and CDR2 FQGTGA. Sequencing used unsorted PBMCs, obtained 0.6 years after starting antiretroviral therapy. V is TRBV7-3 and J is TRBJ2-7; possibly TRBD2 for D (6 bases). This clonotype originated in a man between 18 and 35 years old with HIV. CDR3 DNA sequence: TGTGCCAGCAGCTTAACGGCGGGATTATACGAGCAGTACTTC. Translating gives CASSLTAGLYEQYF.